The 17 T cell receptor beta chains reported below all come from one sample, sequenced in a study of beta chain features in type 1 diabetes. Since all of the isolated RNA was reverse transcribed, expressed TCRB transcripts were what got sequenced. Using immunoSEQ multiplex PCR, the repertoire was profiled, and TCRdb retains in-frame clones only, with some absent. The data show hundreds of thousands of clones, roughly a sixth seen once. Sequenced sample: naive CD4+ T cells from blood. The origin of the receptors is a man aged 18 to 30 in good health.

The chain recombines TRBV6-1 with TRBJ2-1, with 8 positions matching TRBD2. Germline V lookup: CDR1 MNHNS, CDR2 SASEGT. The CDR3 loop spans 14 amino acids. Trimming removed 0 bases from V and 6 bases from J; junction bases left unmatched: 1. The CDR3, as DNA: TGTGCCAGCAGTGAAGCAGGGACTAGCAATGAGCAGTTCTTC. This sequence encodes CASSEAGTSNEQFF.

This rearrangement joins TRBV6-1 to TRBJ2-3; D is undetermined. Trimming stripped 8 bases from V and 1 base from J, with 13 bases between. The CDR3 length is 14 residues. CDR1 and CDR2 from the germline V gene are MNHNS and SASEGT. The CDR3 region is CASAHPSRTDTQYF. DNA of the CDR3: TGTGCCAGCGCCCACCCGAGCCGCACAGATACGCAGTATTTT.

This clone was observed many times. This rearrangement joins TRBV9 to TRBJ2-6; D gene unclear. This CDR3 has 14 amino acids. V dropped 4 bases and J dropped 6 bases, with 11 bases sitting between them. Germline CDR1 reads SGDLS; CDR2 reads YYNGEE. CDR3 sequence: CASSPMVQANVLTF. The CDR3 nucleotides read TGTGCCAGCAGCCCGATGGTACAGGCCAACGTCCTGACTTTC.

This chain connects TRBV2 to TRBJ2-3, with 9 nucleotides matching TRBD2. Germline values: CDR1 SNHLY, CDR2 FYNNEI. The junction had 7 bases not matched to a gene; V was cut back by 7 bases and J by 2 bases. The CDR3 has 15 amino acids. The CDR3 is CASKRSGGNTDTQYF. CDR3 DNA sequence: TGTGCCAGCAAACGTAGCGGGGGAAACACAGATACGCAGTATTTT.

This clone has a handful of counts. The chain couples TRBV15 to TRBJ2-6; D tentatively fits TRBD1 or TRBD2 (5 bases each). The CDR3 spans 17 residues. Germline CDR1 is LNHNV and CDR2 is YYDKDF (reference sequence). V was trimmed by 1 base and J by 4 bases, leaving 14 bases between them. The CDR3 nucleotides are TGTGCCACCAGCAGAGGCCCCCGGGGCTCGGGGGCCAACGTCCTGACTTTC. Translating it yields CATSRGPRGSGANVLTF.

CDR3 in amino acids: CASSLRKLAGDTQYF. CDR3 nucleotides: TGTGCCAGCAGCTTGCGCAAACTAGCGGGAGATACGCAGTATTTT. V usage is TRBV5-4 and J usage is TRBJ2-3; TRBD2 matches 9 bases. CDR1 and CDR2 from the germline V gene are SGHNT and YYREEE (reference sequence). J was trimmed by 5 bases and V by 1 base; bases with no gene match: 5. The CDR3 is 15 residues long.

The CDR3: CASSGGNSYNEQFF. As DNA, the CDR3 is TGTGCCAGCAGTGGCGGGAATTCCTACAATGAGCAGTTCTTC. V is TRBV6-4 and J is TRBJ2-1; D perhaps matches TRBD2 (6 bases). This CDR3 is built from 14 residues. V lost 4 bases and J 1 base, leaving 8 bases between the germline ends. Germline CDR1 MRHNA, CDR2 SNTAGT.

This clone was seen ten or more times. The chain combines TRBV19 with TRBJ2-3; the match to TRBD1 covers 9 bases. Germline CDR1 reads LNHDA; CDR2 reads SQIVND (reference sequence). The CDR3 spans 14 residues. Trimming at V came to 8 bases and at J to 2 bases, leaving 5 bases not matched to a gene. CDR3 sequence (DNA): TGTGCCAGTGACGACAGGGGGACCACAGATACGCAGTATTTT. This codes for CASDDRGTTDTQYF.

The chain recombines TRBV5-4 with TRBJ2-3; D is undetermined. CDR3 length equals 14 residues. Germline CDR1 and CDR2: SGHNT and YYREEE (reference sequence). Trimming pared 0 bases from V and 2 bases from J, leaving 7 bases between. Written as DNA, the CDR3 is TGTGCCAGCAGCTTGGGGTTTCACACAGATACGCAGTATTTT. This encodes CASSLGFHTDTQYF.

The chain combines TRBV25-1 with TRBJ2-7; unclear D gene. V lost 2 bases and J lost 2, with 4 bases in between. Germline V gene sequence: CDR1 MGHDK, CDR2 SYGVNS. CDR3 length: 12 residues. The CDR3, as DNA: TGTGCCAGCAGTGAAATCGCCTACGAGCAGTACTTC. Amino acids: CASSEIAYEQYF.

The chain carries TRBV19 and TRBJ1-6, with 7 positions matching TRBD1. This CDR3 spans 14 amino acids. V shed 9 bases, J shed 10 bases, and the junction held 12 bases outside the gene matches. Per the germline V gene, CDR1 is LNHDA and CDR2 is SQIVND (reference sequence). The CDR3 nucleotides read TGTGCCAGCTCCGACAGGGCGGTAGGCTCACCCCTCCACTTT. Its protein product is CASSDRAVGSPLHF.

This clone was seen a handful of times. The gene calls are TRBV27 and TRBJ1-5; D remains unclear. The CDR3 length is 16 residues. The ends were cut back, 5 bases at V and 1 base at J, with 15 bases in the middle. Germline CDR1 MNHEY, CDR2 SMNVEV (reference sequence). The CDR3 region is CASSLSFWVSNQPQHF. CDR3 sequence (DNA): TGTGCCAGCAGTCTTAGCTTCTGGGTGAGCAATCAGCCCCAGCATTTT.

The table lists this clone with a few counts. This chain joins TRBV30 and TRBJ1-2; D is uncertain. The CDR3 extends over 12 amino acids. V was clipped by 3 bases and J by 7 bases, with 12 bases between them. From germline, CDR1 is GTSNPN and CDR2 SVGIG (reference sequence). The chain's CDR3 is CAWRAGGGGYTF. The CDR3 DNA follows: TGTGCCTGGAGGGCAGGTGGAGGTGGCTACACCTTC.

This clone has a handful of counts. The chain recombines TRBV5-6 with TRBJ1-1; D may be TRBD1 (5 bases). Germline values: CDR1 SGHDT, CDR2 YYEEEE. V was pared by 0 bases and J by 7 bases, with 19 bases between. The CDR3 runs to 16 residues. CDR3 nucleotides: TGTGCCAGCAGCTTGGTTAAGGGCAGAGGGGCCAATGAAGCTTTCTTT. Encoded protein: CASSLVKGRGANEAFF.

This clone was counted a few times. The V call is TRBV18, the J call TRBJ2-5; possible D gene TRBD1, 6 bases. CDR1 is KGHSH and CDR2 is LQKENI in the germline V gene. This CDR3 has 15 amino acids. The germline V and J ends were trimmed by 2 bases and 4 bases, with 14 bases remaining between them. The CDR3 is CASSPFTGRGETQYF. CDR3 DNA sequence: TGTGCCAGCTCACCATTTACAGGGCGTGGAGAGACCCAGTACTTC.

This chain uses TRBV5-1 with TRBJ1-4, with a weak D call TRBD1 (5 bases). Trimming shortened V by 0 bases and J by 8 bases, and 20 bases separated the two germline ends. This CDR3 contains 17 residues. Germline V CDR1 and CDR2: SGHRS, YFSETQ. DNA for the CDR3: TGCGCCAGCAGCTTGGGAGGATTTGGGGGACCTGGGGAAAAACTGTTTTTT. It codes for CASSLGGFGGPGEKLFF.

The chain recombines TRBV28 with TRBJ2-2; a possible D gene is TRBD1 (7 bases). Germline loops: CDR1 MDHEN, CDR2 SYDVKM. This CDR3 has 16 amino acids. Trimming shortened V by 2 bases and J by 2 bases, and 12 bases separated the two germline ends. The DNA of the CDR3 is TGTGCCAGCAGTTTAGGAGGGGGCCGTAACACCGGGGAGCTGTTTTTT. It translates to CASSLGGGRNTGELFF.